The clone carrying this T cell receptor beta chain was picked up a small number of times. Its antigen is not known. V dropped 0 bases and J dropped 3; count of bases not matched to a gene: 0. In germline, CDR1 is MNHEY, CDR2 SVGAGI. This CDR3 is 14 amino acids long. The sample comes from a study of cytomegalovirus exposure and HLA in healthy donors. At the level of the study: In a previous analysis, 95 million to 130 million unique TCR beta sequences were found from 150 million to 200 million T cells. Counted in an early data release were about 85 million unique TCRs from HLA-typed donors.

PCR involved 60 Vbeta and 13 Jbeta primers. Profiling relied on immunoSEQ multiplex PCR, and the TCRdb table lists in-frame clones only, not all of them. The sample has about 110,000 clones, roughly three quarters seen once. Study observations and caveats: The authors later linked a missense DCLRE1C variant to TCR beta V- and J-gene trimming. Later analysis placed DRB1 highest and HLA-C lowest in TCR association rates, which differed by HLA locus.

The source material was PBMCs. The receptor was isolated from a man aged 25-45 years in good health and CMV-seropositive. The J gene is TRBJ1-1, the V gene TRBV6-5, with TRBD1 identical over 8 bases. The CDR3 sequence is CASSYSTGDTEAFF. CDR3 in DNA: TGTGCCAGCAGTTACTCGACAGGGGACACTGAAGCTTTCTTT.